Following are 28 T cell receptor beta chains from one sample sequenced in a study of breast tumors, draining lymph nodes, adjacent tissues. Breast cancer patients provided tissue from their axillary draining lymph nodes. TCRdb re-called the multiplex PCR reads through MiXCR, storing one row per CDR3 protein. The table has approximately 210,000 distinct CDR3 sequences, approximately 30% seen once. Sequencing used axillary lymph node tissue. Receptors originate from a female donor with breast cancer. Some clones in this sample may be carry-over from other donors' samples.

This chain connects TRBV10-2 to TRBJ2-6; TRBD2 agrees at 8 bases. CDR1 and CDR2 (germline): WSHSY, SAAADI. V was clipped by 0 bases and J by 0 bases; unmatched bases: 13. This CDR3 region has 21 residues. The CDR3 loop is CASSESGTRGDYPSGANVLTF. CDR3 bases: TGCGCCAGCAGTGAGTCGGGGACTAGAGGGGACTACCCCTCTGGGGCCAACGTCCTGACTTTC.

On this clonotype: Likely a read error: the CDR3 ends without its conserved phenylalanine or tryptophan. No DNA is shown, since the ends of the CDR3 on it are uncertain; the CDR3 is the one TCRdb lists. The chain uses TRBV9 and TRBJ2-7; TRBD1, the table's D call, lacks a check against the DNA. The CDR3 is made up of 14 amino acids, end residues included. CDR1 is SGDLS, CDR2 YYNGEE, per germline. This CDR3 is CASSVGGGGYEQSL.

This clonotype was seen ten or more times. This rearrangement joins TRBV18 to TRBJ2-7; 7 bases fit TRBD2. With 3 bases clipped from V and 2 bases from J, the junction kept 7 bases outside the gene matches. CDR3 length: 15 amino acids. Germline lookup yields CDR1 KGHSH and CDR2 LQKENI. The CDR3, as DNA: TGTGCCAGCTCACCGGGGGGGTTGAGTCCCTACGAGCAGTACTTC. As protein: CASSPGGLSPYEQYF.

This clonotype was seen repeatedly, ten times or more. The chain is built from TRBV7-2 and TRBJ2-3; D unclear. V dropped 6 bases and J dropped 2 bases, with 9 bases sitting between them. The CDR3 runs 13 residues. Germline CDR1 SGHTA, CDR2 FQGNSA. The CDR3 DNA is TGTGCCAGCAGGGACGGTTACACAGATACGCAGTATTTT. Translation: CASRDGYTDTQYF.

This chain connects TRBV18 to TRBJ1-1, with 7 nucleotides matching TRBD1. The CDR3 length is 16 residues. Germline trimming cut 4 bases from V and 0 bases from J; bases unmatched to any gene: 8. CDR1 KGHSH and CDR2 LQKENI come from the germline V gene. The CDR3 is CASSLTRDRLNTEAFF. CDR3 coding DNA: TGTGCCAGCTCACTCACGAGGGACAGACTGAACACTGAAGCTTTCTTT.

V and J are TRBV29-1 and TRBJ2-3, with D tentatively TRBD1 (5 bases). The CDR3 is 12 residues long. V lost 4 bases, J lost 3 bases, and 8 bases lay in between. CDR1 is SQVTM, CDR2 ANQGSEA, per germline. CDR3 nucleotides: TGCAGCGTTGCTAGGGGAACAGATACGCAGTATTTT. Its translation is CSVARGTDTQYF.

This clonotype was picked up many times. J is TRBJ2-3 and V is TRBV29-1; 11 positions agree with TRBD2. Germline CDR1 is SQVTM and CDR2 is ANQGSEA. V trimming: 4 bases; J trimming: 6 bases; junction bases outside the gene matches: 6. This CDR3 contains 14 residues. In nucleotides, the CDR3 is TGCAGCGTTGGACTAGCGGGACCAAGGGATACGCAGTATTTT. This gives the protein CSVGLAGPRDTQYF.

This clonotype has ten or more counts. The chain recombines TRBV9 with TRBJ2-1; 9 bases align to TRBD2. J gave up 12 bases and V 3 bases, and 7 bases lay outside the gene matches. CDR1 SGDLS and CDR2 YYNGEE come from the germline V gene. The CDR3 has 13 residues. CDR3 amino acids: CASSALLAGGQFF. CDR3 nucleotides: TGTGCCAGCAGCGCCCTACTAGCGGGTGGGCAGTTCTTC.

Ten or more counts support this clonotype. The chain recombines TRBV6-1 with TRBJ1-5, with a tentative D call TRBD1 (5 bases). The germline V gene encodes CDR1 MNHNS and CDR2 SASEGT. The V end was cut by 1 base, the J end by 6 bases, with 13 bases between. The CDR3 extends over 15 amino acids. The CDR3 protein is CASSEGRGDRQPQHF. CDR3 coding DNA: TGTGCCAGCAGTGAAGGGAGGGGCGATCGTCAGCCCCAGCATTTT.

The count of this clonotype is one. CDR3: CAWSRAGGRSPLHF. CDR3 nucleotides: TGTGCCTGGAGTAGGGCGGGGGGCCGTTCACCCCTCCACTTT. The chain combines TRBV30 with TRBJ1-6; maybe TRBD1 (6 bases). The germline V gene has CDR1 GTSNPN and CDR2 SVGIG (reference sequence). V lost 2 bases to trimming and J lost 9 bases, with 14 bases between them. This CDR3 is 14 amino acids long.

This chain uses TRBV19 with TRBJ1-2; the D gene is possibly TRBD1 (5 bases). The V and J ends lost 9 bases and 8 bases respectively, with 16 bases between them. Germline V lookup: CDR1 LNHDA, CDR2 SQIVND (reference sequence). This CDR3 contains 12 residues. The CDR3 spells CASGPGTSGYTF. CDR3 coding DNA: TGTGCCAGCGGCCCTGGGACTAGCGGCTACACCTTC.

The chain has TRBV6-5 and TRBJ1-6; no clear D gene. V lost 7 bases, J lost 10 bases, and 17 bases lay in between. Germline lookup yields CDR1 MNHEY and CDR2 SVGAGI. This CDR3 has 14 residues. The CDR3 spells CASTPRFGWSPLHF. The CDR3 nucleotides are TGTGCCAGCACCCCCCGGTTCGGGTGGTCACCCCTCCACTTT.

The table lists this clonotype with many counts. The J gene is TRBJ1-4, the V gene TRBV7-2; the match to TRBD1 covers 9 bases. V dropped 5 bases and J dropped 6; count of bases not matched to a gene: 4. CDR1 SGHTA and CDR2 FQGNSA come from the germline V gene. This CDR3 has 14 amino acids. In DNA, the CDR3 is TGTGCCAGCAGCGTAACAGGGGGCTATGAAAAACTGTTTTTT. It specifies CASSVTGGYEKLFF.

This clonotype was picked up many times. The genes are TRBV29-1 and TRBJ2-5; TRBD2 matches at 7 bases. From germline, CDR1 is SQVTM and CDR2 ANQGSEA. CDR3 length: 13 residues. The trim removed 7 bases at V and 1 base at J, leaving 6 bases unmatched. CDR3 DNA: TGCAGCGCGGGAAGCGGGATCCAAGAGACCCAGTACTTC. Its translation is CSAGSGIQETQYF.

This clonotype was observed many times. The chain's CDR3 is CATNGPGGNQPQHF. The CDR3 bases are TGTGCCACCAACGGACCTGGAGGCAATCAGCCCCAGCATTTT. This chain connects TRBV10-3 to TRBJ1-5; D remains ambiguous. Germline V CDR1 and CDR2: ENHRY, SYGVKD. V was shortened by 10 bases and J by 2 bases, with 15 bases between the two germline ends. The CDR3 has 14 amino acids.

This clonotype was counted ten times or more. The chain has TRBV30 and TRBJ2-7; no firm D call. Trimming removed 3 bases at V and 2 bases at J, with 8 bases between. The germline gives CDR1 GTSNPN, CDR2 SVGIG (reference sequence). CDR3 length equals 12 residues. The CDR3 sequence: CAWRTGTYEQYF. In nucleotides, the CDR3 is TGTGCCTGGAGGACTGGAACCTACGAGCAGTACTTC.

This clonotype was recorded at least ten times. The rearrangement links TRBV5-1 to TRBJ2-7; 12 bases map to TRBD1. The CDR3 extends over 16 amino acids. V shed 0 bases and J 6 bases; nucleotides not matched to a gene: 7. The germline V gene has CDR1 SGHRS and CDR2 YFSETQ. CDR3 in amino acids: CASSLGLRDRGREQYF. The CDR3 DNA is TGCGCCAGCAGCTTGGGGCTTAGGGACAGGGGGCGCGAGCAGTACTTC.

This clonotype appeared many times. The chain combines TRBV7-2 with TRBJ1-5; the D is unclear. V was trimmed by 4 bases and J by 2 bases, leaving 6 bases between them. The CDR3 is 13 amino acids. The germline V gene has CDR1 SGHTA and CDR2 FQGNSA. The CDR3, as DNA: TGTGCCAGCAGCTCATCGGGCAATCAGCCCCAGCATTTT. Amino acid sequence: CASSSSGNQPQHF.

This clonotype was picked up many times. A much bigger clone sits one base away, suggesting this may be a read error. The V and J genes are TRBV20-1 and TRBJ2-1; possible D gene TRBD1, 6 bases. CDR3 length: 14 amino acids. Per the germline V gene, CDR1 is DFQATT and CDR2 is SNEGSKA (reference sequence). CDR3 bases: TGCAGTGCTACGGACAGCACATTCTACACTGAGCAGTTCTTC. Translation gives CSATDSTFYTEQFF.

Notes on this clonotype: One end of the junction does not line up with germline, which may come from a read error. The chain has TRBV20-1 and TRBJ2-1; 11 bases match TRBD2. The germline V gene encodes CDR1 DFQATT and CDR2 SNEGSKA (reference sequence). CDR3 length: 14 residues. The CDR3, as DNA: TGCAGTGCCGCCGGGACTAGCGGTTACACTGAGCAGTTCTTC. Translation gives CSAAGTSGYTEQFF.

This clonotype was picked up many times. CDR3 DNA sequence: TGTGCCAGCAGCATACTAGATACGCAGTATTTT. It translates to CASSILDTQYF. This chain connects TRBV2 to TRBJ2-3, with D unresolved. The CDR3 length is 11 residues. Deletions cut 6 bases from V and 5 bases from J, with 6 bases between. The germline V gene encodes CDR1 SNHLY and CDR2 FYNNEI.

This clonotype has ten or more counts. A much more abundant neighbour one base away suggests this may be a read error. The CDR3 sequence is CASSLRSGTEETQHF. The CDR3 DNA is TGTGCCAGCAGCTTACGCTCGGGGACGGAAGAAACCCAGCACTTC. This sequence joins TRBV7-3 and TRBJ2-5; tentatively, D is TRBD1 or TRBD2 (5 bases each). This CDR3 has 15 amino acids. Looked up from germline, CDR1 is SGHTA and CDR2 is FQGTGA.

On this clonotype: With a much larger clone just one base away, this may be a read error. This rearrangement joins TRBV5-4 to TRBJ2-7; the D gene could be TRBD1 or TRBD2 (6 bases each). V was shortened by 1 base and J by 5 bases, with 16 bases between the two germline ends. The CDR3 extends over 15 amino acids. Germline V gene sequence: CDR1 SGHNT, CDR2 YYREEE (reference sequence). The CDR3 DNA sequence: TGTGCCAGCAGCTTGCCGGGACCGGGGGCCCACGAGCAGTACTTC. Amino acids: CASSLPGPGAHEQYF.

J is TRBJ2-4 and V is TRBV6-2 or TRBV6-3; TRBD1 aligns across 7 bases. The CDR3 is 12 residues long. The trim removed 7 bases at V and 8 bases at J, leaving 5 bases unmatched. Germline CDR1 and CDR2: MNHEY and SVGEGT. The CDR3: CASNKQGYIQYF. CDR3 nucleotides: TGTGCCAGCAACAAACAGGGGTACATTCAGTACTTC.

This clonotype was recorded many times. This sequence joins TRBV11-2 and TRBJ1-5, with 10 nucleotides matching TRBD1. From germline, CDR1 is SGHAT and CDR2 FQNNGV. With 1 base clipped from V and 4 bases from J, the junction kept 7 bases outside the gene matches. The CDR3 loop spans 17 amino acids. The CDR3 region has the DNA TGTGCCAGCAGCTTAGGAGGTGGGACAGGGGTAAATCAGCCCCAGCATTTT. As protein: CASSLGGGTGVNQPQHF.

There are many counts of this clonotype. This chain joins TRBV7-9 and TRBJ1-3; 8 bases are shared with TRBD1. Trimming removed 5 bases from V and 8 bases from J; junction bases left unmatched: 8. The V gene's germline CDR1 is SEHNR and CDR2 FQNEAQ (reference sequence). The CDR3 is 14 residues long. The DNA for the CDR3 is TGTGCCAGCAGCCTTGGACAGGGAGGACACACCATATATTTT. Its translation is CASSLGQGGHTIYF. The variable domain in full, completed from reference TRBV7-9 and TRBJ1-3, reads DTGVSQNPRHKITKRGQNVTFRCDPISEHNRLYWYRQTLGQGPEFLTYFQNEAQLEKSRLLSDRFSAERPKGSFSTLEIQRTEQGDSAMYLCASSLGQGGHTIYFGEGSWLTVV.

A note on this clonotype: One base away lies a much larger clone, so this may be a sequencing read error. The chain is built from TRBV20-1 and TRBJ1-2, with D possibly being TRBD1 (5 bases). There are 13 residues in the CDR3. The V gene's germline CDR1 is DFQATT and CDR2 SNEGSKA (reference sequence). For the CDR3, the DNA is TGCAGTGCTAAGGGGCAGGAAAACTATGCCTACACCTTC. Its translation is CSAKGQENYAYTF.

This clonotype was detected only a few times. The CDR3 reads CASSPPRGGSNEQFF. The CDR3 bases are TGTGCCAGCTCACCACCCAGGGGAGGGTCCAATGAGCAGTTCTTC. The V call is TRBV18, the J call TRBJ2-1; weak D call: TRBD2 (7 bases). Trimming took 0 bases from V and 6 from J, leaving 12 bases between them. CDR1 KGHSH and CDR2 LQKENI come from the germline V gene. The CDR3 extends over 15 amino acids.